One and the same sample provided the 14 T cell receptor beta chains below, sequenced in a study of T cell responses to AZD1222 COVID-19 vaccine. TCRdb's copy holds only in-frame clones and misses some; the assay was immunoSEQ multiplex PCR. Of just over 150,000 clones in the sample, about 89% were seen once. This sample comprised peripheral blood, obtained 28 days after the second AZD1222 dose. All receptors come from an adult who received the AZD1222 COVID-19 vaccine.

The gene calls are TRBV29-1 and TRBJ2-5; D not resolved. CDR3 size: 14 residues. V lost 1 base, J lost 1 base, and 10 bases lay in between. Germline V gene data show CDR1 as SQVTM and CDR2 as ANQGSEA. CDR3 sequence (DNA): TGCAGCGTTGAAGTGGCAGCCTTCCAAGAGACCCAGTACTTC. This encodes CSVEVAAFQETQYF.

This sequence joins TRBV3-1 (or the pseudogene TRBV3-2) and TRBJ1-2, with D hard to call. The CDR3 runs to 11 residues. With 3 bases removed from V and 8 bases from J, the gap between germline ends came to 7 bases. The germline V gene encodes CDR1 LGHDT and CDR2 YNNKEL (reference sequence). The CDR3 spells CASSQKAGYTF. CDR3 nucleotide sequence: TGTGCCAGCAGCCAGAAAGCGGGCTACACCTTC.

The CDR3 coding sequence is TGTGCCAGCACCCCGGACAGCCCAAACACCGGGGAGCTGTTTTTT. As protein: CASTPDSPNTGELFF. The gene calls are TRBV6-2 or TRBV6-3 and TRBJ2-2; D is perhaps TRBD1 (6 bases). Trimming took 7 bases from V and 2 from J, leaving 14 bases between them. Looked up from germline, CDR1 is MNHEY and CDR2 is SVGEGT. The CDR3 covers 15 residues.

The genes are TRBV7-2 and TRBJ2-7, with D hard to call. CDR3 length: 12 residues. In germline, CDR1 is SGHTA, CDR2 FQGNSA. Trimming cost V 4 bases and J 3 bases, with 7 bases left between them. The CDR3 sequence: CASSSTDYEQYF. DNA of the CDR3: TGTGCCAGCAGCTCGACGGACTACGAGCAGTACTTC.

This chain connects TRBV25-1 to TRBJ1-5; D gene ambiguous. From germline, CDR1 is MGHDK and CDR2 SYGVNS. The CDR3 extends over 15 amino acids. Deletions cut 11 bases from V and 5 bases from J, with 22 bases between. CDR3 region: CAGIRNRDEDQPQHF. DNA for the CDR3: TGTGCCGGAATAAGGAATAGGGATGAGGATCAGCCCCAGCATTTT.

This clone has a single count. The chain's CDR3 is CASSQDFGGVGTEAFF. The DNA of the CDR3 is TGTGCCAGCAGCCAAGACTTCGGAGGAGTGGGCACTGAAGCTTTCTTT. This chain links TRBV14 with TRBJ1-1, with D uncertain. Trimming shortened V by 0 bases and J by 4 bases, and 15 bases separated the two germline ends. The germline CDR1 and CDR2 sequences are SGHDN and FVKESK. The CDR3 is 16 amino acids.

The chain joins TRBV7-8 to TRBJ1-5; D unclear. V lost 1 base and J 9 bases, leaving 13 bases between the germline ends. The germline V gene encodes CDR1 SGHVS and CDR2 FQNEAQ. The CDR3 totals 14 residues. CDR3 in amino acids: CASSLDVFTRPQHF. DNA of the CDR3: TGTGCCAGCAGCTTAGACGTCTTTACCCGGCCCCAGCATTTT.

The chain joins TRBV11-2 to TRBJ1-5, with 11 bases that match TRBD1. This CDR3 has 17 amino acids. The J segment lost 2 bases and the V segment lost 5 bases, leaving 8 bases of the junction unmatched. Germline V gene lookup returns CDR1 SGHAT and CDR2 FQNNGV. The DNA for the CDR3 is TGTGCCAGCAGCCTATGGACAGGGGGCAGTGGCAATCAGCCCCAGCATTTT. Encoded protein: CASSLWTGGSGNQPQHF.

The gene calls are TRBV7-2 and TRBJ2-7; a possible D gene is TRBD2 (5 bases). This CDR3 comprises 14 residues. Trimming removed 4 bases from V and 2 bases from J, with 12 bases in between. The germline V gene encodes CDR1 SGHTA and CDR2 FQGNSA. The CDR3 loop is CASSSSSETYEQYF. DNA for the CDR3: TGTGCCAGCAGCTCTAGTAGCGAGACCTACGAGCAGTACTTC.

V is TRBV4-1 and J is TRBJ1-5; a possible D gene is TRBD1 (5 bases). The CDR3 contains 16 residues. Trimming left V 0 bases short and J 5 bases short, with 14 bases between. Germline V gene sequence: CDR1 MGHRA, CDR2 YSYEKL. CDR3 in DNA: TGCGCCAGCAGCCAAGATCTTGGGGGATTCGATCAGCCCCAGCATTTT. Translated, it gives CASSQDLGGFDQPQHF.

The chain uses TRBV5-6 and TRBJ2-4; the match to TRBD1 covers 8 bases. V shed 0 bases, J shed 3 bases, and the junction held 5 bases outside the gene matches. The germline V gene has CDR1 SGHDT and CDR2 YYEEEE. The CDR3 consists of 16 residues. CDR3 protein: CASSLDRGVLKNIQYF. The DNA for the CDR3 is TGTGCCAGCAGCTTGGACAGGGGGGTTCTCAAAAACATTCAGTACTTC.

CDR3 in DNA: TGTGCCAGCAGTGTGCTTGGACAGGGCACTAGCACAGATACGCAGTATTTT. Translating gives CASSVLGQGTSTDTQYF. The genes are TRBV2 and TRBJ2-3; 8 nucleotides align to TRBD1. The germline V gene has CDR1 SNHLY and CDR2 FYNNEI. This CDR3 is built from 17 residues. The J segment lost 0 bases and the V segment lost 4 bases, leaving 9 bases of the junction unmatched.

In regard to this clone: An end of the junction does not agree with germline; a read error may underlie this. This specimen includes other DNA sequences encoding the same CDR3. This chain links TRBV7-7 with TRBJ2-5, with D perhaps matching TRBD2 (6 bases). Germline V gene data show CDR1 as SSHAT and CDR2 as FNYEAQ (reference sequence). The CDR3 extends over 13 amino acids. This CDR3 is CASSLLAEETQYF. The DNA of the CDR3 is TGTGCTAGCAGCTTATTAGCGGAAGAGACCCAGTACTTC.

V usage is TRBV10-3 and J usage is TRBJ2-1; 12 bases map to TRBD2. The CDR3 has 14 residues. Per the germline V gene, CDR1 is ENHRY and CDR2 is SYGVKD. The V segment lost 11 bases and the J segment 5 bases; nucleotides outside the gene matches: 7. CDR3 nucleotide sequence: TGTGCCGCCCAAACTAGCGGGAGGAACAATGAGCAGTTCTTC. It codes for CAAQTSGRNNEQFF.